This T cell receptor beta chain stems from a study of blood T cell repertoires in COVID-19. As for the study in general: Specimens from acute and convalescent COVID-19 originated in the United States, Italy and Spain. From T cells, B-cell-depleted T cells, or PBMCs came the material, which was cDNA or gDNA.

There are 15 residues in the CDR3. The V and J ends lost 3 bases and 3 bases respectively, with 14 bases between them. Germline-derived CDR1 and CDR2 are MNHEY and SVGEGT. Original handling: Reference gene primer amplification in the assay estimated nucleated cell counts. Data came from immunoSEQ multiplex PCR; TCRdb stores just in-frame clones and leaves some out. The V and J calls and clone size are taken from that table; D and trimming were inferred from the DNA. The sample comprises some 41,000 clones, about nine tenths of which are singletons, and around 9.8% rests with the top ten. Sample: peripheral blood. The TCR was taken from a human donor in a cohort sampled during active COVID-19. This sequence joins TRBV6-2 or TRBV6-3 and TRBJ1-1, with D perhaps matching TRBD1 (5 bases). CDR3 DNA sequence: TGTGCCAGCAGTTATAACGAGGGAGGGGACACTGAAGCTTTCTTT. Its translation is CASSYNEGGDTEAFF.